The sample holds a few counts of the clone carrying this T cell receptor beta chain. What it binds is unknown. This record belongs to a study of T cell responses to AZD1222 COVID-19 vaccine. Findings and caveats of the study: Donor demographics were predominantly white British with a female majority; clonal diversity may be underestimated. At 160-218 and 743-854, vaccine-associated CD4 TCRs were dominant, and they spanned spike. The peak T cell response came first, and repertoires were sampled only after it. Unmutated variant regions reportedly attract nearly half of all spike-specific TCRs.

The repertoire was sequenced with immunoSEQ multiplex PCR; TCRdb's copy has only in-frame clones and lacks some. The sample has some 58,000 clones; approximately 80% are singletons. The CDR3 runs to 15 residues. J lost 7 bases, V lost 1 base, and 4 bases had no gene match. Germline V gene lookup returns CDR1 SGHTA and CDR2 FQGNSA. This rearrangement joins TRBV7-2 to TRBJ1-6, with TRBD1 matching over 7 bases. The sequence was collected from an adult who received the AZD1222 COVID-19 vaccine. The specimen was peripheral blood, collected 28 days after the second AZD1222 dose. The CDR3 nucleotides read TGTGCCAGCAGCTTAGTTAGGGGGCAGAATTCACCCCTCCACTTT. Translation: CASSLVRGQNSPLHF.